Included here is one TCR beta chain sequence, with context. During cDNA synthesis, UMIs that each contained a 6-nucleotide sample barcode were added by means of template switching. The study subjected TCRalpha and TCRbeta cDNA to two nested PCRs of approximately 16 and 10 cycles. TCRdb reworked the 5' RACE reads into one entry per CDR3 protein, no DNA. This sample's table reports a few hundred thousand distinct CDR3 sequences. Germline CDR1 reads SGHVS; CDR2 reads FQNEAQ. The CDR3 runs 15 residues. This specimen belongs to a study of monozygotic twins with inflammatory bowel disease. The sequence came from a human donor with ulcerative colitis or Crohn's disease, or a healthy co-twin of an affected twin (not recorded which). The chain recombines TRBV7-8 with TRBJ2-5. Sequenced sample: blood. CDR3 sequence reads: CASSSKRLSQETQYF.